A selection of T cell receptor beta chains follows, all from one sample in a study of T cells in localized non-small cell lung cancer. TCRdb's table, derived via immunoSEQ multiplex PCR, lists solely in-frame clones and lacks some. The sample lists some 78,000 clones; roughly four fifths were seen once. Material: peripheral blood, obtained before any cancer treatment. These receptor sequences come from a man between 40 and 70 years old with stage I lung adenocarcinoma. Each CDR3 is given with its conserved first and last residue. The D gene is left open where the match is weak. The size field is filled for only some rows; it gives once, few, many or a size class.

abundance	v_gene	d_gene	j_gene	CDR3nt	CDR3aa
NA	TRBV28	TRBD2	TRBJ2-2	TGTGCCAGCAGTAAGGCGGGAGGGCCCTCCGGGGAGCTGTTTTTT	CASSKAGGPSGELFF
NA	TRBV5-4	NA	TRBJ2-2	TGTGCCAGCAGTAGTCGACTAGGTTACACCGGGGAGCTGTTTTTT	CASSSRLGYTGELFF
few	TRBV19	NA	TRBJ1-1	TGTGCCAGTATAAATCCAGGGATCACTGAAGCTTTCTTT	CASINPGITEAFF
few	TRBV2	NA	TRBJ1-1	TGTGCCAGCAGCGCCGGTTTGGGGACTGAAGCTTTCTTT	CASSAGLGTEAFF
NA	TRBV21-1	NA	TRBJ2-7	TGTGCCAGCAGCAAAGAAGGCAGGGGCGGGCTGGACTACGAGCAGTACTTC	CASSKEGRGGLDYEQYF
NA	TRBV11-1	TRBD1	TRBJ2-7	TGTGCCAGCAGCCTCCGGGGACAGGGGATTCGCGAGCAGTACTTC	CASSLRGQGIREQYF
NA	TRBV19	TRBD1	TRBJ1-2	TGTGCCAGTAGTACAAGACAGGGGCCCCTAACTGCTAACTATGGCTACACCTTC	CASSTRQGPLTANYGYTF
NA	TRBV7-2	TRBD1	TRBJ2-1	TGTGCCAGCAGCTTAGACTCGACAGGGGCCTACAATGAGCAGTTCTTC	CASSLDSTGAYNEQFF
NA	TRBV29-1	NA	TRBJ1-2	TGCAGCGTACAAGAGACAGTGAGCTATGGCTACACCTTC	CSVQETVSYGYTF
NA	TRBV28	NA	TRBJ2-2	TGTGCCAGCAGCCTAGCGTACACCGGGGAGCTGTTTTTT	CASSLAYTGELFF
NA	TRBV27	TRBD2	TRBJ2-3	TGTGCCAGCAGTTTAACTAGCGGGCTCCCAGATACGCAGTATTTT	CASSLTSGLPDTQYF
NA	TRBV7-2	NA	TRBJ2-3	TGTGCCAGCAGGGAGTCGGTGGATACGCAGTATTTT	CASRESVDTQYF
NA	TRBV6-6	NA	TRBJ1-6	TGTGCCAGCAGCGACGCAGGAATACTTTTCTCACCCCTCCACTTT	CASSDAGILFSPLHF
NA	TRBV5-1	NA	TRBJ2-7	TGCGCCAGCAGCTTGGGCATCAGGGTAGACTCCTACGAGCAGTACTTC	CASSLGIRVDSYEQYF
NA	TRBV10-3	NA	TRBJ2-6	TGTGCCAGCTGTGATTCTGGGGCCAACGTCCTGACTTTC	CASCDSGANVLTF
NA	TRBV19	TRBD1	TRBJ1-5	TGTGCCAGCCGCAAAGCGGGACAGGGATATCAGCCCCAGCATTTT	CASRKAGQGYQPQHF
NA	TRBV5-8	NA	TRBJ2-3	TGTGCCAGCAGCCGCGGACTGGGCCATACTACAACAGATACGCAGTATTTT	CASSRGLGHTTTDTQYF
NA	TRBV5-4	NA	TRBJ1-1	TGTGCCAGCAGCCCAAAAAGGGGGAGTCTGGACACTGAAGCTTTCTTT	CASSPKRGSLDTEAFF
NA	TRBV21-1	NA	TRBJ1-2	TGTGCCAGCGCCCTGTGGGAATCTAACTATGGCTACACCTTC	CASALWESNYGYTF
NA	TRBV6-5	TRBD1	TRBJ1-2	TGTGCCAGCACCGAACTCCAGGGGGCAGGTGGCTACACCTTC	CASTELQGAGGYTF
NA	TRBV29-1	TRBD2	TRBJ2-5	TGCAGCGGCCTTCCCGGGAGCGGGGGCTTGTCTGGAGAGACCCAGTACTTC	CSGLPGSGGLSGETQYF
NA	TRBV7-9	NA	TRBJ2-5	TGTGCCAGCAGCCCTCCTGCCCTGGACTTCCAAGAGACCCAGTACTTC	CASSPPALDFQETQYF
NA	TRBV5-4	NA	TRBJ2-7	TGTGCCTATAACCGGGACACCCAACTACGAAAGCAGTACTTC	CAYNRDTQLRKQYF
NA	TRBV6-5	NA	TRBJ2-2	TGTGCCAGCAGCCGGGACAACACCGGGGAGCTGTTTTTT	CASSRDNTGELFF
once	TRBV5-6	NA	TRBJ2-2	TGTGCCAGCAGCTTTTGGGGGAGGAGCTTCACCGGGGAGCTGTTTTTT	CASSFWGRSFTGELFF
NA	TRBV9	NA	TRBJ2-7	TGTGCCAGCAGCGTCCAGCCAGACTCGACCTACGAGCAGTACTTC	CASSVQPDSTYEQYF
NA	TRBV10-2	TRBD2	TRBJ2-3	TGCGCCAGCAATAGCGGGACCGATACGCAGTATTTT	CASNSGTDTQYF
NA	TRBV9	TRBD2	TRBJ2-3	TGTGCCAGCAGCCCCAGACTAGCGGGAGGGCCCTCGGCAGATACGCAGTATTTT	CASSPRLAGGPSADTQYF
NA	TRBV7-7	NA	TRBJ2-5	TGTGCCAGCAGCTCGAGTCAGGGTGGGGAGACCCAGTACTTC	CASSSSQGGETQYF
NA	TRBV5-1	NA	TRBJ2-7	TGCGCCAGCAAGGCAGACGGATACGAGCAGTACTTC	CASKADGYEQYF